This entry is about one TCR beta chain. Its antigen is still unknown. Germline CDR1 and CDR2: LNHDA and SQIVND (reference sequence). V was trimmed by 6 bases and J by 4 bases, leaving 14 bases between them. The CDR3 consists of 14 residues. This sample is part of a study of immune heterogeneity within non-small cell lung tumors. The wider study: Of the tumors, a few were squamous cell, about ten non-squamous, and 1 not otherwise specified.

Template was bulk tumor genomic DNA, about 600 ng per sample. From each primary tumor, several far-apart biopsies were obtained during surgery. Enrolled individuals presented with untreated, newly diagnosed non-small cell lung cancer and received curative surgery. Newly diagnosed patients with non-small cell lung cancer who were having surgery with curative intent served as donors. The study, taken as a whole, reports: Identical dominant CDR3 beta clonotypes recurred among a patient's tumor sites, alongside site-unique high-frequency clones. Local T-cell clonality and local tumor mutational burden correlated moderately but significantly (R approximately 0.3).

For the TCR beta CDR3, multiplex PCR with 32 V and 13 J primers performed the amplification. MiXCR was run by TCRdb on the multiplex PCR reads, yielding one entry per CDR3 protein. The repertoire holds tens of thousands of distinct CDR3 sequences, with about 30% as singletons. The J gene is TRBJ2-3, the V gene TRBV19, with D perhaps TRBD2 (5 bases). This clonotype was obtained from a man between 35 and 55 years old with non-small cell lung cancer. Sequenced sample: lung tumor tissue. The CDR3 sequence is CASRITSGADTQYF. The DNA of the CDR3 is TGTGCCAGTAGGATTACTAGTGGGGCAGATACGCAGTATTTT.